Below, 23 T cell receptor beta chains from the same sample are listed, as sequenced in a study of prognosis after radiotherapy for stage I lung cancer. With two-round multiplex PCR, TCR beta CDR3 sequences were amplified from genomic DNA. With primers specific to each TRBV and TRBJ gene, the first-round PCR was performed. Each CDR3 protein is one row after TCRdb ran MiXCR on the multiplex PCR reads. The table shows just over 30,000 distinct CDR3 sequences, with 32% occurring only once. The specimen comprised PBMCs, sampled before or after stereotactic body radiation therapy (not recorded which). Receptor source: a donor at least 50 years old with non-small cell lung cancer.

In this sample, this clonotype turned up many times. A read error may produce the germline difference seen at one junction end. The gene calls are TRBV2 and TRBJ1-4; 8 bases agree with TRBD1. This CDR3 region has 15 residues. Germline-derived CDR1 and CDR2 are SNHLY and FYNNEI. The CDR3 DNA sequence: TGTGCCAGCAGATTTAACAGGGGGTCTAAAGAAAAACTGTTTTTT. It translates to CASRFNRGSKEKLFF. Full variable domain (rest looked up from reference TRBV2 and TRBJ1-4): EPEVTQTPSHQVTQMGQEVILRCVPISNHLYFYWYRQILGQKVEFLVSFYNNEISEKSEIFDDQFSVERPDGSNFTLKIRSTKLEDSAMYFCASRFNRGSKEKLFFGSGTQLSVL.

This clonotype was detected once. A junction end diverges from the germline sequence, so it may reflect a read error. The CDR3, as DNA: TGTGCCAGCAGTGAAGCGGAAACCTCCCTGATGGCCGGGGAGCTGTTTTTC. It specifies CASSEAETSLMAGELFF. This rearrangement joins TRBV6-2 or TRBV6-3 to TRBJ2-2; perhaps TRBD2 as D (5 bases). The germline CDR1 and CDR2 sequences are MNHEY and SVGEGT. This CDR3 contains 17 residues.

This clonotype was recorded many times. The chain has TRBV13 and TRBJ2-5; 10 nucleotides line up with TRBD1. J gave up 1 base and V 5 bases, and 4 bases lay outside the gene matches. The CDR3 sequence is 15 residues long. Germline V lookup: CDR1 PRHDT, CDR2 FYEKMQ (reference sequence). The CDR3 DNA follows: TGTGCCAGCAGCACATGGACAGGGGGCCAAGAGACCCAGTACTTC. It specifies CASSTWTGGQETQYF.

This clonotype showed up many times. The rearrangement links TRBV7-3 to TRBJ1-2; D remains unclear. The germline gives CDR1 SGHTA, CDR2 FQGTGA. Trimming took off 3 bases at V and 4 bases at J, with 9 bases between the two ends. CDR3 length: 13 residues. The CDR3 is CASSLQAGYGYTF. Written as DNA, the CDR3 is TGTGCCAGCAGCTTGCAGGCGGGCTATGGCTACACCTTC.

This clonotype was picked up a small number of times. V gene TRBV18 combines with J gene TRBJ2-3; D ambiguous. The V gene's germline CDR1 is KGHSH and CDR2 LQKENI. The CDR3 is 14 residues long. Trimming took off 8 bases at V and 2 bases at J, with 14 bases between the two ends. The CDR3 DNA is TGTGCCAGCGCCTCTTTAGCTACCACAGATACGCAGTATTTT. It specifies CASASLATTDTQYF.

A few counts support this clonotype. The V and J genes are TRBV4-2 and TRBJ1-1, with TRBD1 identical over 9 bases. The CDR3 covers 15 residues. Germline values: CDR1 LGHNA, CDR2 YNFKEQ. Unmatched junction bases numbered 5, after V lost 2 bases and J lost 4 bases. The DNA for the CDR3 is TGTGCCAGCAGCCAATATATGACAGGGGGCACTGAAGCTTTCTTT. Translated: CASSQYMTGGTEAFF.

Ten or more counts support this clonotype. The CDR3 region is CASSWGATNEKLFF. CDR3 nucleotide sequence: TGTGCCAGCAGCTGGGGTGCAACTAATGAAAAACTGTTTTTT. The V gene is TRBV5-6, the J gene TRBJ1-4; no firm D call. The germline gives CDR1 SGHDT, CDR2 YYEEEE. The CDR3 contains 14 residues. Trimming took 3 bases from V and 0 from J, leaving 6 bases between them.

This clonotype was detected many times. The chain joins TRBV11-3 to TRBJ1-4; D ambiguous. Germline V gene data show CDR1 as SGHNT and CDR2 as YENEEA. Trimming removed 1 base at V and 8 bases at J, with 8 bases between. This CDR3 region has 13 residues. In nucleotides, the CDR3 is TGTGCCAGCAGCTTAGGGTTTGGGGAAAAACTGTTTTTT. It specifies CASSLGFGEKLFF.

This clonotype was seen ten or more times. This rearrangement joins TRBV30 to TRBJ1-4; D is unclear. The V end lost 0 bases, the J end lost 8 bases, and 13 bases lay between the germline ends. The germline V gene encodes CDR1 GTSNPN and CDR2 SVGIG (reference sequence). CDR3 length: 14 amino acids. The chain's CDR3 is CAWSVNSRIEKLFF. The CDR3 coding sequence is TGTGCCTGGAGTGTTAACAGTCGAATCGAAAAACTGTTTTTT.

This clonotype showed up many times. V and J are TRBV5-1 and TRBJ1-5, with D unresolved. CDR1 and CDR2 (germline): SGHRS, YFSETQ. Trimming left V 5 bases short and J 4 bases short, with 10 bases between. The CDR3 is 13 residues long. The DNA for the CDR3 is TGCGCCAGCAGTAATGACCTAAATCAGCCCCAGCATTTT. This encodes CASSNDLNQPQHF.

Worth noting for this clonotype: This likely stems from a read error, as it lies one base from a far larger clone. The chain couples TRBV12-3 or TRBV12-4 to TRBJ2-3; D is tentatively TRBD1 or TRBD2 (5 bases each). V was shortened by 5 bases and J by 4 bases, with 13 bases between the two germline ends. The CDR3 is made up of 14 amino acids. For the CDR3, the DNA is TGTGCCAGCAGTAGCGACTTGGGGGCAGATACGCAGTATTTT. This encodes CASSSDLGADTQYF.

This clonotype was observed at least ten times. The rearrangement uses TRBV5-1 and TRBJ2-7; 10 nucleotides line up with TRBD2. This CDR3 is built from 14 residues. Germline loops: CDR1 SGHRS, CDR2 YFSETQ. V was pared by 7 bases and J by 7 bases, with 11 bases of the junction left unmatched. CDR3 DNA sequence: TGCGCCAGCTCCACCGGGACTAGCGAAGAGGAGCAGTACTTC. Amino acids: CASSTGTSEEEQYF. Combining the CDR3 with reference TRBV5-1 and TRBJ2-7 gives the whole variable domain KAGVTQTPRYLIKTRGQQVTLSCSPISGHRSVSWYQQTPGQGLQFLFEYFSETQRNKGNFPGRFSGRQFSNSRSEMNVSTLELGDSALYLCASSTGTSEEEQYFGPGTRLTVT.

CDR3 protein: CASRQGSSGRGSYEQYF. In DNA form, the CDR3 reads TGTGCCAGCAGACAGGGTAGTAGCGGGAGGGGGTCCTACGAGCAGTACTTC. The chain joins TRBV6-1 to TRBJ2-7; 11 bases fit TRBD2. V lost 6 bases and J lost 1; bases outside the gene matches: 11. Germline lookup yields CDR1 MNHNS and CDR2 SASEGT. The CDR3 runs to 17 residues.

This clonotype was detected many times. The rearrangement joins TRBV7-3 to TRBJ1-1; D might be TRBD1 (6 bases). Trimming took 2 bases from V and 1 from J, leaving 8 bases between them. CDR1 SGHTA and CDR2 FQGTGA come from the germline V gene. This CDR3 has 14 residues. CDR3 sequence reads: CASSLGGANTEAFF. CDR3 nucleotide sequence: TGTGCCAGCAGCTTAGGGGGCGCGAACACTGAAGCTTTCTTT.

This clonotype was detected once. A far larger clone lies a single base away; this is likely a read error. The chain recombines TRBV6-5 with TRBJ2-3, with 10 positions matching TRBD1. Germline assignment: CDR1 MNHEY and CDR2 SVGAGI. The CDR3 runs to 16 residues. V shed 5 bases and J 4 bases; nucleotides not matched to a gene: 9. The CDR3 loop reads CASSAYTTGGADTQYF. The CDR3 nucleotides read TGTGCCAGCAGTGCGTACACGACAGGGGGCGCAGATACGCAGTATTTT.

The table lists this clonotype with a count of one. A read error is likely here: a far larger clone is one base away. V and J are TRBV6-2 or TRBV6-3 and TRBJ2-7; D is undetermined. V was pared by 6 bases and J by 2 bases, with 5 bases between. This CDR3 region has 11 residues. Germline V gene sequence: CDR1 MNHEY, CDR2 SVGEGT. The CDR3 coding sequence is TGTGCCAGCAGCAGAACCTACGAGCAGTACTTC. Translating it yields CASSRTYEQYF.

The rearrangement links TRBV4-2 to TRBJ2-5, with D possibly being TRBD1 (6 bases). V lost 1 base and J lost 5, with 14 bases in between. Germline CDR1 LGHNA, CDR2 YNFKEQ. The CDR3 spans 15 residues. CDR3 sequence: CASSQVSGVGETQYF. CDR3 nucleotides: TGTGCCAGCAGCCAAGTGTCAGGGGTCGGGGAGACCCAGTACTTC.

This chain joins TRBV6-5 and TRBJ2-3; 8 bases agree with TRBD1. Unmatched junction bases numbered 1, after V lost 4 bases and J lost 1 base. Germline V gene sequence: CDR1 MNHEY, CDR2 SVGAGI. There are 14 residues in the CDR3. The CDR3 sequence: CASSLTGGTDTQYF. DNA of the CDR3: TGTGCCAGCAGTTTGACAGGGGGCACAGATACGCAGTATTTT.

This clonotype appeared many times. The V gene is TRBV30, the J gene TRBJ2-6; D not certain. V lost 1 base to trimming and J lost 0 bases, with 16 bases between them. The CDR3 is 18 residues long. The germline CDR1 and CDR2 sequences are GTSNPN and SVGIG (reference sequence). In nucleotides, the CDR3 is TGTGCCTGGAGTGGCCTCGACGCCCCAACCTCTGGGGCCAACGTCCTGACTTTC. Translating it yields CAWSGLDAPTSGANVLTF.

At least ten counts were recorded for this clonotype. The chain carries TRBV20-1 and TRBJ2-3, with no clear D. Germline CDR1 reads DFQATT; CDR2 reads SNEGSKA (reference sequence). V lost 1 base and J lost 2, with 10 bases in between. This CDR3 comprises 14 residues. The CDR3 loop reads CSARGVRFTDTQYF. CDR3 coding DNA: TGCAGTGCTAGAGGCGTTAGGTTCACAGATACGCAGTATTTT.

In its sample, this clonotype was seen once. Relative to the germline gene, one junction end is altered; a read error may explain this. The V gene is TRBV12-3 or TRBV12-4, the J gene TRBJ1-1; D is uncertain. The CDR3 is 13 amino acids. DNA of the CDR3: TGTGCCAGCAGTTTAGCCAGGAACACTGAAGCTTTATTC. It yields the protein CASSLARNTEALF.

This clonotype counts as medium-sized. This chain uses TRBV27 with TRBJ2-7; the match to TRBD2 covers 10 bases. J gave up 3 bases and V 6 bases, and 5 bases lay outside the gene matches. Germline V gene sequence: CDR1 MNHEY, CDR2 SMNVEV (reference sequence). The CDR3 covers 14 residues. Written as DNA, the CDR3 is TGTGCCAGCAGACTAGCGGGGTCGCTCTACGAGCAGTACTTC. Translated: CASRLAGSLYEQYF.

The chain has TRBV24-1 and TRBJ2-6; 10 bases map to TRBD2. The V gene end was trimmed by 5 bases and the J gene end by 4 bases; junction bases not matched to a gene: 10. Per the germline V gene, CDR1 is KGHDR and CDR2 is SFDVKD. The CDR3 covers 18 residues. The CDR3 sequence: CATSASGRGGGGANVLTF. The CDR3, as DNA: TGTGCCACCAGTGCCAGCGGGAGGGGGGGTGGAGGGGCCAACGTCCTGACTTTC.